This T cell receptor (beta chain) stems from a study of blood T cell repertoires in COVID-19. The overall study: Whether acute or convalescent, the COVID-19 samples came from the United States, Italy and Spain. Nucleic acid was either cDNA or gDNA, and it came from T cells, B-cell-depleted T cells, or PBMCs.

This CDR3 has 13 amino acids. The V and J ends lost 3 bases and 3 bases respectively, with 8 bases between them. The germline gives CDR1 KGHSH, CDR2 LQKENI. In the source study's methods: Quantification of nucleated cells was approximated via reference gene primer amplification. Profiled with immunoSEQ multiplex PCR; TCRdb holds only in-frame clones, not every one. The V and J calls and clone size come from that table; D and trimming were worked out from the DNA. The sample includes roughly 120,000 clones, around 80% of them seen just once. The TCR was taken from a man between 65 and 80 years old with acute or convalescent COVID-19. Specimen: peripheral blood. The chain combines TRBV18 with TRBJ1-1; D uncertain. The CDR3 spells CASSPVLDTEAFF. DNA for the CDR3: TGTGCCAGCTCACCCGTACTCGACACTGAAGCTTTCTTT.